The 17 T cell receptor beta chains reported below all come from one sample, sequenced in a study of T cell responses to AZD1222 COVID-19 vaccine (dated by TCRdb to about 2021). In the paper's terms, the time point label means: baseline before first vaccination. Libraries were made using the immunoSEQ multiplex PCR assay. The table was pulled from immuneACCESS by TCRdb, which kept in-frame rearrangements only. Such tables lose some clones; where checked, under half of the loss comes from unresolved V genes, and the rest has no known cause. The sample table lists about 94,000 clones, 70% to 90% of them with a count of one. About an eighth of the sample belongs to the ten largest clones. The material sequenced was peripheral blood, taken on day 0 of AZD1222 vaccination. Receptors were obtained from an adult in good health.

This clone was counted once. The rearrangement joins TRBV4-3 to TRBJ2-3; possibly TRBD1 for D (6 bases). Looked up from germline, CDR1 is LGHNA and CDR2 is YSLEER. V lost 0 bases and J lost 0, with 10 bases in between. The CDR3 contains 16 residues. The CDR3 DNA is TGCGCCAGCAGCCAAGATACAGGGTACAGCACAGATACGCAGTATTTT. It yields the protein CASSQDTGYSTDTQYF.

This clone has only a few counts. For the CDR3, the DNA is TGTGCCAGCAGTCGACGCCGGTCCGGGGAGCTGTTTTTT. It codes for CASSRRRSGELFF. The chain uses TRBV6-5 and TRBJ2-2; D is undetermined. Trimming pared 5 bases from V and 6 bases from J, leaving 10 bases between. Germline V CDR1 and CDR2: MNHEY, SVGAGI. The CDR3 has 13 residues.

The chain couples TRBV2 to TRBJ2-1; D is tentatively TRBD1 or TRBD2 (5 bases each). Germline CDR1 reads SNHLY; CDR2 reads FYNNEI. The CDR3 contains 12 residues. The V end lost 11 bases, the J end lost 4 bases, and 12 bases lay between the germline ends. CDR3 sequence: CARGTTYNEQFF. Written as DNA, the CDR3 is TGTGCCCGAGGGACCACTTACAATGAGCAGTTCTTC.

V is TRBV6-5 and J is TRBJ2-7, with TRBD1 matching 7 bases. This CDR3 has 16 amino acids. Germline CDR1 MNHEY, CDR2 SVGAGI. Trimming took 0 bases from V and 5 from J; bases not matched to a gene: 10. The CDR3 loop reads CASSYSNRGIFNEQYF. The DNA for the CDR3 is TGTGCCAGCAGTTACTCGAACAGGGGAATATTCAACGAGCAGTACTTC.

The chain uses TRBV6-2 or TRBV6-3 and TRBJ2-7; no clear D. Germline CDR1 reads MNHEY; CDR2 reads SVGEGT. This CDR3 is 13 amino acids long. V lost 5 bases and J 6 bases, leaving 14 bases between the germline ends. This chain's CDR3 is CASSHPRSTEQYF. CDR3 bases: TGTGCCAGCAGTCATCCGCGGTCGACCGAGCAGTACTTC.

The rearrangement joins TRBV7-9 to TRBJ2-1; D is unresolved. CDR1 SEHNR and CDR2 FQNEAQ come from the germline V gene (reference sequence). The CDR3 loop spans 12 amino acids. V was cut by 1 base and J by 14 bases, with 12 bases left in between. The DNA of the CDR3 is TGTGCCAGCAGCTTAGGACCTCGTGACAAGTTCTTC. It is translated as CASSLGPRDKFF.

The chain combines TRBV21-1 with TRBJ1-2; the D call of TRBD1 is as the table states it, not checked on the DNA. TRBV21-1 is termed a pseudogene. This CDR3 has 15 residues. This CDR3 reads CASSNSRGRNYGYTF. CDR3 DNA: TGTGCCAGCAGCAATTCAAGGGGTAGGAACTATGGCTACACCTTC.

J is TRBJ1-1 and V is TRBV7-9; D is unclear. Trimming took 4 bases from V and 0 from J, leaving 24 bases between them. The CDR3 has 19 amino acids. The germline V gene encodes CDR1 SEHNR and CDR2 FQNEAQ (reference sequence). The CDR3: CASSSTRAGVAAMNTEAFF. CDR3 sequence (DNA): TGTGCCAGCAGCTCTACACGTGCCGGGGTGGCAGCGATGAACACTGAAGCTTTCTTT.

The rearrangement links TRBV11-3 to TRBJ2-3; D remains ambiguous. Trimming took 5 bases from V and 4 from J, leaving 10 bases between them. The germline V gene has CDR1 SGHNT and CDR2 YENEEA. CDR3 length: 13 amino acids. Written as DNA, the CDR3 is TGTGCCAGCAGCCGAGGCGAGGCAGATACGCAGTATTTT. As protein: CASSRGEADTQYF.

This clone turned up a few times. For the CDR3, the DNA is TGTGCTAGTGGTTTAGGGAAATTTGGAGGGTACGAGCAGTACTTC. The encoded protein is CASGLGKFGGYEQYF. The chain joins TRBV12-5 to TRBJ2-7; TRBD2 is a possible D gene (6 bases). Trimming stripped 3 bases from V and 4 bases from J, with 16 bases between. The CDR3 is 15 amino acids. Germline CDR1 LGHNT, CDR2 FRNRAP.

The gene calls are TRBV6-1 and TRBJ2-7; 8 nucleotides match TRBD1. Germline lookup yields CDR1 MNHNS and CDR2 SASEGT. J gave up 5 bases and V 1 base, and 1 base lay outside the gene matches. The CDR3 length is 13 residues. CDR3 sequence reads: CASSEGTGHEQYF. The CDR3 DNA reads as TGTGCCAGCAGTGAAGGGACAGGGCACGAGCAGTACTTC.

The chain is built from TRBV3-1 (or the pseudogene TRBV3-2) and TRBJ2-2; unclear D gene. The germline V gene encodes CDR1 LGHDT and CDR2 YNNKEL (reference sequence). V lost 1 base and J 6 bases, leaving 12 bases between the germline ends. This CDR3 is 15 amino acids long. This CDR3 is CASSQVNVPSGELFF. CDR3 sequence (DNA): TGTGCCAGCAGCCAAGTAAACGTCCCGTCCGGGGAGCTGTTTTTT.

DNA of the CDR3: TGTGCCAGCAGTTTGACTAGCGGGGGTACGCAGTTCTTC. It codes for CASSLTSGGTQFF. The chain recombines TRBV6-2 or TRBV6-3 with TRBJ2-1; 12 bases line up with TRBD2. Germline-derived CDR1 and CDR2 are MNHEY and SVGEGT. This CDR3 comprises 13 residues. Trimming removed 4 bases from V and 12 bases from J; junction bases left unmatched: 4.

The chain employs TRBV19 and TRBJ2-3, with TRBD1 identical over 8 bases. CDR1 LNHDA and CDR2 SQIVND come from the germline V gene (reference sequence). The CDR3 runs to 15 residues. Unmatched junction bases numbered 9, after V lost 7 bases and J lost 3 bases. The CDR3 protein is CASTPDRDWTDTQYF. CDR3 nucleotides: TGTGCCAGTACCCCGGACAGGGACTGGACAGATACGCAGTATTTT.

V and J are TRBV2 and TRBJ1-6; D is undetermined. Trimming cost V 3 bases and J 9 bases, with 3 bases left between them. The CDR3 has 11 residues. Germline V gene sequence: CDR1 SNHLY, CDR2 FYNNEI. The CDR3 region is CASSDTSPLHF. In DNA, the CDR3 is TGTGCCAGCAGTGACACTTCACCCCTCCACTTT.

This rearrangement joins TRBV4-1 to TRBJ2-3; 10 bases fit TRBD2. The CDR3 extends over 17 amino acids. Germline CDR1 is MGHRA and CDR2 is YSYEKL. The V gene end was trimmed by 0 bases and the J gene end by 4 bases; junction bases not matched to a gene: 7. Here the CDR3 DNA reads TGCGCCAGCAGCCAAGACAAAACTAGCGGGAAGCCAGATACGCAGTATTTT. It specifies CASSQDKTSGKPDTQYF.

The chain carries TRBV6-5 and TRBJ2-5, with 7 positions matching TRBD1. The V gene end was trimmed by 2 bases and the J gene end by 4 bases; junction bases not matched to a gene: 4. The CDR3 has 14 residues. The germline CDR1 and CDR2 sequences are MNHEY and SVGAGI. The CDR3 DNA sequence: TGTGCCAGCAGTTACGGAAGGGGGCGAGAGACCCAGTACTTC. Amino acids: CASSYGRGRETQYF.